This T cell receptor beta chain was recorded in a study of blood T cells in healthy people across ages. It was with a sample-barcoded 5' primer and a J-beta primer mix that a second PCR of about 6 to 12 cycles was run. All samples yielded 2.5 million or more CDR3-containing paired-end reads. TCRdb re-called the 5' RACE reads through MiXCR, storing one row per CDR3 protein. The sample consists of roughly 2 million distinct CDR3 sequences, around 50% of them appearing once. V shed 6 bases, J shed 6 bases, and the junction held 5 bases outside the gene matches. Germline V gene lookup returns CDR1 MNHEY and CDR2 SVGEGT. The CDR3 spans 12 residues.

The source is a woman aged 40 to 55 in good health. The V gene is TRBV6-2 or TRBV6-3, the J gene TRBJ2-7, with 7 positions matching TRBD1. Material: blood. CDR3 region: CASSETGLEQYF. Written as DNA, the CDR3 is TGTGCCAGCAGCGAGACAGGGCTCGAGCAGTACTTC.